The 26 T cell receptor beta chains listed next were all sequenced from one sample in a study of T-cell memory formation after mild COVID-19. TCRdb reanalysed the 5' RACE reads using MiXCR and keeps one entry per CDR3 protein. The sample has some 350,000 distinct CDR3 sequences; approximately 15% are singletons. The specimen sequenced was PBMCs or a T cell subset sorted from them (not recorded which). The receptors originated from a man aged 18 to 30 who had mild COVID-19 (a few samples of this study predate the infection). Cell type and time point are not known.

Only one count was recorded for this clonotype. This sequence joins TRBV7-9 and TRBJ1-1; D perhaps matches TRBD1 (6 bases). The CDR3 totals 13 residues. CDR1 and CDR2 from the germline V gene are SEHNR and FQNEAQ (reference sequence). V lost 5 bases and J 8 bases, leaving 15 bases between the germline ends. CDR3 sequence (DNA): TGTGCCAGCAGCCGACTGACAGGAGACGAAGCTTTCTTT. Protein product: CASSRLTGDEAFF.

V is TRBV5-1 and J is TRBJ2-3, with D tentatively TRBD1 (5 bases). Trimming removed 7 bases at V and 5 bases at J, with 14 bases between. This CDR3 spans 13 amino acids. The V gene's germline CDR1 is SGHRS and CDR2 YFSETQ. The CDR3 DNA follows: TGCGCCAGCGTCAGCAGGGATGAAGATACGCAGTATTTT. This sequence encodes CASVSRDEDTQYF.

The gene calls are TRBV6-6 and TRBJ2-1; D gene uncertain. Trimming took off 3 bases at V and 2 bases at J, with 5 bases between the two ends. The CDR3 length is 13 residues. Germline V gene sequence: CDR1 MNHNY, CDR2 SVGAGI (reference sequence). CDR3 protein: CASSYTAYNEQFF. As DNA, the CDR3 is TGTGCCAGCAGTTATACCGCCTACAATGAGCAGTTCTTC.

The genes are TRBV10-2 and TRBJ1-6; possibly TRBD1 for D (6 bases). Trimming stripped 8 bases from V and 7 bases from J, with 12 bases between. Germline assignment: CDR1 WSHSY and CDR2 SAAADI. The CDR3 consists of 13 residues. CDR3 bases: TGCGCCAGCCGAAGGGGGGGGAATTCACCCCTCCACTTT. Translating gives CASRRGGNSPLHF.

This clonotype was observed at least ten times. The gene calls are TRBV27 and TRBJ2-7; D unresolved. CDR1 is MNHEY, CDR2 SMNVEV, per germline (reference sequence). Trimming cost V 2 bases and J 2 bases, with 7 bases left between them. This CDR3 spans 13 amino acids. The CDR3 nucleotides are TGTGCCAGCAGTTTACACAGAGCCTACGAGCAGTACTTC. Its translation is CASSLHRAYEQYF.

This clonotype was observed at least ten times. J is TRBJ2-1 and V is TRBV5-6; perhaps TRBD1 as D (6 bases). Germline V gene lookup returns CDR1 SGHDT and CDR2 YYEEEE. There are 15 residues in the CDR3. V lost 4 bases to trimming and J lost 4 bases, with 15 bases between them. CDR3 sequence (DNA): TGTGCCAGCAGCGGTGGGCTGACAGGTTACAATGAGCAGTTCTTC. Translated, it gives CASSGGLTGYNEQFF.

V usage is TRBV7-2 and J usage is TRBJ2-1; D is unclear. The CDR3 spans 13 residues. In germline, CDR1 is SGHTA, CDR2 FQGNSA. Trimming shortened V by 5 bases and J by 2 bases, and 7 bases separated the two germline ends. The CDR3 sequence is CASSREAYNEQFF. CDR3 DNA sequence: TGTGCCAGCAGCCGCGAGGCCTACAATGAGCAGTTCTTC.

This chain uses TRBV7-2 with TRBJ1-5; D is ambiguous. The V and J ends lost 5 bases and 7 bases respectively, with 15 bases between them. The CDR3 covers 14 residues. In germline, CDR1 is SGHTA, CDR2 FQGNSA. In nucleotides, the CDR3 is TGTGCCAGCAGCCCGATCCGGGGTTGGCAGCCCCAGCATTTT. Its translation: CASSPIRGWQPQHF.

A few counts support this clonotype. V is TRBV20-1 and J is TRBJ2-5; the D gene is possibly TRBD2 (6 bases). V was trimmed by 0 bases and J by 3 bases, leaving 14 bases between them. Germline assignment: CDR1 DFQATT and CDR2 SNEGSKA (reference sequence). CDR3 length: 15 amino acids. CDR3 sequence reads: CSARDRGESKETQYF. The DNA of the CDR3 is TGCAGTGCTAGAGATCGCGGGGAGTCCAAAGAGACCCAGTACTTC.

The rearrangement joins TRBV6-1 to TRBJ2-7, with TRBD2 as a possible D gene (6 bases). From germline, CDR1 is MNHNS and CDR2 SASEGT. The CDR3 runs 14 residues. Trimming took off 5 bases at V and 3 bases at J, with 14 bases between the two ends. The CDR3 here is CASSLTARGYEQYV. CDR3 nucleotide sequence: TGTGCCAGCAGTTTGACGGCGCGGGGCTACGAGCAGTACGTC.

This clonotype showed up many times. CDR3 sequence: CASSPGVQQETQYF. The CDR3 nucleotides are TGTGCCAGCTCACCAGGGGTTCAGCAAGAGACCCAGTACTTC. The chain joins TRBV18 to TRBJ2-5, with unresolved D. Between the trimmed V and J ends, which lost 2 bases and 2 bases, there was a span of 9 bases. This CDR3 spans 14 amino acids. Looked up from germline, CDR1 is KGHSH and CDR2 is LQKENI.

This clonotype was seen only a few times. The chain is built from TRBV20-1 and TRBJ1-5; D not resolved. Germline CDR1 reads DFQATT; CDR2 reads SNEGSKA (reference sequence). V was cut by 0 bases and J by 1 base, with 16 bases left in between. The CDR3 runs to 17 residues. CDR3 loop: CSAREGRGIVSNQPQHF. DNA of the CDR3: TGCAGTGCTAGAGAGGGTCGAGGGATCGTCAGCAATCAGCCCCAGCATTTT.

The chain employs TRBV5-1 and TRBJ2-4; D is perhaps TRBD2 (6 bases). There are 14 residues in the CDR3. V was trimmed by 2 bases and J by 8 bases, leaving 14 bases between them. Germline V gene data show CDR1 as SGHRS and CDR2 as YFSETQ. The CDR3 nucleotides are TGCGCCAGCAGCTTAGATTCGGGGGTTTACATTCAGTACTTC. Translated, it gives CASSLDSGVYIQYF.

Only a few counts were recorded for this clonotype. The gene calls are TRBV7-9 and TRBJ1-1; possibly TRBD1 for D (6 bases). The CDR3 has 14 residues. The V end lost 5 bases, the J end lost 3 bases, and 13 bases lay between the germline ends. In germline, CDR1 is SEHNR, CDR2 FQNEAQ (reference sequence). The CDR3 DNA is TGTGCCAGCAGCGCACACAGGGCGTACACTGAAGCTTTCTTT. It translates to CASSAHRAYTEAFF.

This chain joins TRBV7-9 and TRBJ1-1; D gene unclear. Between the trimmed V and J ends, which lost 7 bases and 4 bases, there was a span of 7 bases. The CDR3 consists of 11 residues. Germline CDR1 and CDR2: SEHNR and FQNEAQ (reference sequence). CDR3 nucleotides: TGTGCCAGCAACCCGAGCACTGAAGCTTTCTTT. This sequence encodes CASNPSTEAFF.

This clonotype showed up just a few times. V is TRBV7-2 and J is TRBJ2-5, with D uncertain. The germline V and J ends were trimmed by 0 bases and 6 bases, with 11 bases remaining between them. The germline V gene has CDR1 SGHTA and CDR2 FQGNSA. The CDR3 loop spans 14 amino acids. Here the CDR3 DNA reads TGTGCCAGCAGCTTAGCGAAGGCCCAGCAGACCCAGTACTTC. Encoded protein: CASSLAKAQQTQYF.

This clonotype was counted only a few times. This chain uses TRBV5-1 with TRBJ1-1; D gene uncertain. V dropped 1 base and J dropped 1 base, with 11 bases sitting between them. Germline values: CDR1 SGHRS, CDR2 YFSETQ. The CDR3 runs 15 residues. CDR3 nucleotide sequence: TGCGCCAGCAGCTTGCTAGGTGGAGCGAACACTGAAGCTTTCTTT. This translates into CASSLLGGANTEAFF.

The V gene is TRBV5-1, the J gene TRBJ2-5; D is unclear. The germline V gene encodes CDR1 SGHRS and CDR2 YFSETQ. The CDR3 contains 14 residues. V was clipped by 2 bases and J by 6 bases, with 14 bases between them. In DNA form, the CDR3 reads TGCGCCAGCAGCTTATCCCAACCTGGGAAGACCCAGTACTTC. As protein: CASSLSQPGKTQYF. Complete variable domain (other parts from reference TRBV5-1 and TRBJ2-5): KAGVTQTPRYLIKTRGQQVTLSCSPISGHRSVSWYQQTPGQGLQFLFEYFSETQRNKGNFPGRFSGRQFSNSRSEMNVSTLELGDSALYLCASSLSQPGKTQYFGPGTRLLVL.

This clonotype was seen a handful of times. DNA of the CDR3: TGTGCCAGCAGCCAAGTAGGACTAGCGGGGTTCCAAGAGACCCAGTACTTC. This gives the protein CASSQVGLAGFQETQYF. This chain joins TRBV3-1 and TRBJ2-5, with 12 bases fitting TRBD2. Germline CDR1 and CDR2: LGHDT and YNNKEL (reference sequence). The CDR3 has 17 amino acids. J lost 1 base, V lost 1 base, and 4 bases had no gene match.

This chain connects TRBV7-2 to TRBJ1-6; 7 bases agree with TRBD1. This CDR3 comprises 15 residues. The V and J ends lost 0 bases and 9 bases, in that order; junction bases with no gene match: 5. In germline, CDR1 is SGHTA, CDR2 FQGNSA. The CDR3 bases are TGTGCCAGCAGCTTAGCGTCAGGGGGAGCTTCACCCCTCCACTTT. This encodes CASSLASGGASPLHF.

This chain connects TRBV12-3 or TRBV12-4 to TRBJ1-2; unclear D gene. The CDR3 spans 16 residues. V lost 3 bases and J lost 5, with 19 bases in between. This CDR3 is CASSFFGPFEGYGYTF. The CDR3 DNA reads TGTGCCAGCAGTTTCTTTGGGCCCTTCGAGGGTTATGGCTACACCTTC.

This clonotype came up a few times. The chain is built from TRBV15 and TRBJ2-5, with D maybe TRBD2 (5 bases). Trimming took off 1 base at V and 5 bases at J, with 8 bases between the two ends. CDR1 is LNHNV, CDR2 YYDKDF, per germline (reference sequence). The length of the CDR3 is 13 residues. As DNA, the CDR3 is TGTGCCACCAGCAGAGGAGGGTCGGAGACCCAGTACTTC. It translates to CATSRGGSETQYF.

The V and J genes are TRBV6-2 or TRBV6-3 and TRBJ2-1; no reliable D call. The CDR3 sequence is 12 residues long. The V gene's germline CDR1 is MNHEY and CDR2 SVGEGT. Trimming removed 3 bases from V and 10 bases from J, with 10 bases in between. The CDR3, as DNA: TGTGCCAGCAGTTATTTGTGGACGGAGCAGTTCTTC. Amino acids: CASSYLWTEQFF.

This clonotype has a handful of counts. The chain uses TRBV15 and TRBJ2-5, with no clear D. The length of the CDR3 is 14 residues. Germline values: CDR1 LNHNV, CDR2 YYDKDF (reference sequence). V was shortened by 8 bases and J by 2 bases, with 15 bases between the two germline ends. CDR3 in DNA: TGTGCCACCTCGCCGCGCATCACTCAAGAGACCCAGTACTTC. Protein sequence: CATSPRITQETQYF.

This clonotype was seen only a few times. This sequence joins TRBV5-1 and TRBJ1-1; D is unclear. Trimming took 1 base from V and 2 from J, leaving 6 bases between them. The length of the CDR3 is 13 residues. Germline values: CDR1 SGHRS, CDR2 YFSETQ. The CDR3 sequence is CASSLPGNTEAFF. The CDR3 nucleotides are TGCGCCAGCAGCTTGCCAGGTAACACTGAAGCTTTCTTT.

J is TRBJ2-5 and V is TRBV27; TRBD1 might be the D (5 bases). Germline-derived CDR1 and CDR2 are MNHEY and SMNVEV (reference sequence). The ends were cut back, 0 bases at V and 3 bases at J, with 8 bases in the middle. The CDR3 is 14 amino acids. Here the CDR3 DNA reads TGTGCCAGCAGTTTATCGACAGCTAAAGAGACCCAGTACTTC. The encoded protein is CASSLSTAKETQYF.